This entry is about one TCR beta chain. No cognate antigen has been identified for it. No much larger clonotype is one base removed from it; base qualities were not supplied. The record originates from a study of blood T cell repertoires in COVID-19 (dated by TCRdb to between 2020 and 2021). In the study overall: Samples from collaborators originated in the United States, Italy and Spain and spanned both the acute and convalescent phases of COVID-19. The material from the prospective study consisted of cDNA or gDNA derived from T cells, B-cell-depleted T cells, or PBMCs. The dataset comprised deeply sampled blood TCRbeta repertoires from subjects exposed to, actively infected with, or recovered from COVID-19. A freely available public database, intended as a resource for researchers studying the immune response to SARS-CoV-2, is where the repertoires were released. Samples came from the ongoing ImmuneRACE study (first 160 participants) plus 1,254 subjects from 6 global collaborators. The sample metadata nearly always contained a de-identified subject ID, COVID-19 status, age in years and sex. Where available, HLA class I and class II types were obtained from metadata supplied by the sample provider rather than from assay-based typing. The full study reports these points: The quantity of clinical and demographic metadata differed by source and by participant and was supplied without curation.

Participants in the prospective study were enrolled through a virtual design, were aged roughly 18 to 90 years, and lived in roughly 24 United States geographic areas. To assign participants to cohorts, the prospective study relied on clinical history that participants themselves reported in a screening survey and a study questionnaire. Recovered participants in ImmuneRACE Cohort 3 were defined by two consecutive negative NP/OP PCR tests, clearance by a healthcare professional, or resolution of symptoms. In the prospective study, mobile phlebotomists collected whole blood, serum and a nasopharyngeal or oropharyngeal swab from each participant. Participants in the prospective study had the option to provide additional blood draws and questionnaires over an approximately two-month period. Blood samples from the prospective study were shipped frozen or at room temperature prior to DNA extraction.

TCRbeta CDR3 regions were amplified from genomic DNA by means of the immunoSEQ Assay, a bias-controlled multiplex PCR. On the study's bioinformatics: Nucleated cell counts per sample were estimated from amplification of reference gene primers within the assay. To quantify the absolute abundance of each unique TCRbeta CDR3 rearrangement, sequence reads were collapsed and filtered. For each sample, productive Simpson clonality was calculated by taking the square root of Simpson's diversity index across productive rearrangements. The immuneACCESS repertoire file appears here via TCRdb, limited to in-frame rearrangements. These files lack a portion of the clones; in checked studies, under half of the deficit traces to unresolved V genes, and the cause of the others is not known. V, J and clone size are those of that table, while D and trimming were read from the DNA. The table for this sample lists about 280,000 clones; roughly 89% of them were counted only once. The ten largest clonotypes hold approximately 5.7% of the sample.

The germline V gene encodes CDR1 MDHEN and CDR2 SYDVKM. CDR3 length: 12 amino acids, cysteine to phenylalanine. Only the CDR3 portion is preserved as DNA: 36 bases, with reading frame beginning at the first base. The junction carries 11 bases between V and J, which are trimmed by 9 bases and 3 bases respectively. This chain is built from TRBV28 and TRBJ1-1, with the D gene call left open. The source is a woman in her 40s who had recovered from COVID-19. What was sequenced was PBMCs or T cells enriched from blood (not recorded which). The CDR3 here reads CASRRGYTEAFF. DNA sequence: TGTGCCAGTCGGCGGGGTTACACTGAAGCTTTCTTT.